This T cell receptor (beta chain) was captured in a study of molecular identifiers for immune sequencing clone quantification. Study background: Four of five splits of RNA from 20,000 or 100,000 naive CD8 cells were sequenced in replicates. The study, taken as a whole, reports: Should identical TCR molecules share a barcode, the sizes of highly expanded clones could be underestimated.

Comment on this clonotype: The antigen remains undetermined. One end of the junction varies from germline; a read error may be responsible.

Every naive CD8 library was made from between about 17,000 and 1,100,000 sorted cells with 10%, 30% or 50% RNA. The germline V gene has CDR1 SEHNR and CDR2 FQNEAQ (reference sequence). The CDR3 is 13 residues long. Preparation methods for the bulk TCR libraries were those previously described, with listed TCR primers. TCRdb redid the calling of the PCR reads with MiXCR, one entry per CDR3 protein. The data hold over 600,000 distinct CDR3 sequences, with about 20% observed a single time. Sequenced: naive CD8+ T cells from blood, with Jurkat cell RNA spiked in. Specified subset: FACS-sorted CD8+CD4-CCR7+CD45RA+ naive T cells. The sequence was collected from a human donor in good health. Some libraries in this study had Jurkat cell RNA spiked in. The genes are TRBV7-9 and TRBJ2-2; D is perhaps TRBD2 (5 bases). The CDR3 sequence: CASRGENAGELFF. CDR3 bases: TGTGCCAGCAGGGGAGAGAACGCCGGGGAGCTGTTTTTT.